This TCR beta chain was identified during a study of response to subunit inactivated influenza vaccine. TCRdb re-analysed the RT-PCR reads in MiXCR, keeping a single row per CDR3 protein. The sample holds some 600,000 distinct CDR3 sequences, around 15% seen once. This clonotype has only a few counts. Its antigen is unidentified. General study points: After each seasonal influenza vaccination, few new T cells are recruited, the authors suggested.

The V and J ends lost 7 bases and 3 bases respectively, with 20 bases between them. The CDR3 consists of 15 residues. In germline, CDR1 is SGHDT, CDR2 YYEEEE. This sequence joins TRBV5-6 and TRBJ2-7, with a possible D match to TRBD1 (6 bases). This specimen was PBMCs from blood, taken around two weeks before vaccination. This sequence was found in a man aged 45-65 years who received an inactivated influenza vaccine. The CDR3 loop reads CASSFFSTGFYEQYF. The CDR3 DNA reads as TGTGCCAGCTCCTTCTTTTCTACAGGGTTCTACGAGCAGTACTTC. Looking up the rest from reference TRBV5-6 and TRBJ2-7 gives the full variable domain: DAGVTQSPTHLIKTRGQQVTLRCSPKSGHDTVSWYQQALGQGPQFIFQYYEEEERQRGNFPDRFSGHQFPNYSSELNVNALLLGDSALYLCASSFFSTGFYEQYFGPGTRLTVT.